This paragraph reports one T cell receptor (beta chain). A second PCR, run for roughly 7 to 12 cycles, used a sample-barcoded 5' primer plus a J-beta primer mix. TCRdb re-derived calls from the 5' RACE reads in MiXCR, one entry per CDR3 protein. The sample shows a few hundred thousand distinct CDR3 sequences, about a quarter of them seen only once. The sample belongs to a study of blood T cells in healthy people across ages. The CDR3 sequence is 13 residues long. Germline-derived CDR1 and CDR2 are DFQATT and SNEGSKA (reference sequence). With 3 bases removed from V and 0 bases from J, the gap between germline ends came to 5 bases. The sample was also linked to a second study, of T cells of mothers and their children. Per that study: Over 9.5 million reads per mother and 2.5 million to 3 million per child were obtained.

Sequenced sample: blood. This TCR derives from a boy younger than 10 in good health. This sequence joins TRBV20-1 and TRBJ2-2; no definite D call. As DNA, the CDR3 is TGCAGTGCTAGTAGTCCGAACACCGGGGAGCTGTTTTTT. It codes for CSASSPNTGELFF.